One sample yielded the 17 T cell receptor beta chains listed below, sequenced in a study of blood T cell repertoires in COVID-19. The protocol was immunoSEQ multiplex PCR, while the TCRdb copy is restricted to in-frame clones and leaves out a portion. The table lists about 180,000 clones, about 79% of them singletons. Source material: peripheral blood. The receptor set was obtained from an older woman with acute or convalescent COVID-19.

The CDR3 spells CASSSAPGSTQYF. The DNA of the CDR3 is TGTGCCAGCAGTTCCGCCCCCGGGAGTACGCAGTATTTT. This chain connects TRBV6-1 to TRBJ2-3; D is possibly TRBD2 (6 bases). V lost 5 bases and J lost 8, with 14 bases in between. The germline V gene encodes CDR1 MNHNS and CDR2 SASEGT. This CDR3 spans 13 amino acids.

The rearrangement joins TRBV19 to TRBJ1-4; tentatively, D is TRBD1 (6 bases). The CDR3 extends over 15 amino acids. Germline loops: CDR1 LNHDA, CDR2 SQIVND (reference sequence). Trimming left V 4 bases short and J 3 bases short, with 12 bases between. The CDR3, as DNA: TGTGCCAGTAGTACTAGGACAGTATCTAATGAAAAACTGTTTTTT. It translates to CASSTRTVSNEKLFF. Variable domain in full (rest from reference TRBV19 and TRBJ1-4): DGGITQSPKYLFRKEGQNVTLSCEQNLNHDAMYWYRQDPGQGLRLIYYSQIVNDFQKGDIAEGYSVSREKKESFPLTVTSAQKNPTAFYLCASSTRTVSNEKLFFGSGTQLSVL.

The chain links TRBV7-9 to TRBJ2-7; a possible D gene is TRBD2 (6 bases). Germline CDR1 and CDR2: SEHNR and FQNEAQ (reference sequence). Trimming left V 1 base short and J 3 bases short, with 13 bases between. The CDR3 totals 15 residues. CDR3 bases: TGTGCCAGCAGCTTAGGGCGGGGCTCGGGCTACGAGCAGTACTTC. This codes for CASSLGRGSGYEQYF.

This clone was observed a few times. The CDR3 coding sequence is TGTGCCAGCAGTTTACGGGGGGCCTATGGCTACACCTTC. Translated: CASSLRGAYGYTF. V is TRBV12-3 or TRBV12-4 and J is TRBJ1-2; possibly TRBD1 for D (6 bases). V was shortened by 2 bases and J by 4 bases, with 8 bases between the two germline ends. The length of the CDR3 is 13 residues.

The J gene is TRBJ2-2, the V gene TRBV9, with 9 bases that match TRBD2. The CDR3 length is 14 residues. J was trimmed by 6 bases and V by 2 bases; bases with no gene match: 2. The germline V gene has CDR1 SGDLS and CDR2 YYNGEE. CDR3 in DNA: TGTGCCAGCAGCGTTAGCGGGAGCGCCGGGGAGCTGTTTTTT. It specifies CASSVSGSAGELFF.

Written as DNA, the CDR3 is TGTGCTAGTGGTTTGACGCGCTTTGTAGGACAGAGCTCTGGAAACACCATATATTTT. It encodes CASGLTRFVGQSSGNTIYF. The chain is built from TRBV12-5 and TRBJ1-3; possible D gene TRBD1, 6 bases. The germline gives CDR1 LGHNT, CDR2 FRNRAP. CDR3 length: 19 residues. V lost 2 bases, J lost 0 bases, and 20 bases lay in between.

This clone was recorded once. V gene TRBV2 combines with J gene TRBJ1-1, with 7 bases identical to TRBD1. The CDR3 consists of 14 residues. From germline, CDR1 is SNHLY and CDR2 FYNNEI. After removal of 7 bases from V and 1 base from J, the junction contained 6 bases not matched to a gene. CDR3 region: CASKTGSANTEAFF. CDR3 coding DNA: TGTGCCAGCAAGACAGGGTCGGCGAACACTGAAGCTTTCTTT.

The CDR3 nucleotides are TGTGCCTGGAGTTTAGGTCGGGGGACGGACAATCAGCCCCAGCATTTT. Protein product: CAWSLGRGTDNQPQHF. V usage is TRBV30 and J usage is TRBJ1-5; a possible D gene is TRBD1 (5 bases). The V end was cut by 2 bases, the J end by 3 bases, with 17 bases between. Looked up from germline, CDR1 is GTSNPN and CDR2 is SVGIG (reference sequence). The CDR3 covers 16 residues.

This clone was counted between two and nine times. The DNA of the CDR3 is TGTGCCAGTCGCCTTGGGGGGAGCTCGAACACCGGGGAGCTGTTTTTT. Translated: CASRLGGSSNTGELFF. This chain links TRBV19 with TRBJ2-2; tentatively, D is TRBD2 (6 bases). The CDR3 is made up of 16 amino acids. Trimming took off 8 bases at V and 0 bases at J, with 16 bases between the two ends. The V gene's germline CDR1 is LNHDA and CDR2 SQIVND (reference sequence).

The CDR3, as DNA: TGTGCCAGCAGCGTAGCTCCTAGCTCCATCGGGGAGCTGTTTTTT. It is translated as CASSVAPSSIGELFF. V is TRBV9 and J is TRBJ2-2; D is possibly TRBD2 (5 bases). This CDR3 spans 15 amino acids. V shed 0 bases and J shed 7 bases, with 13 bases lying between them. The germline gives CDR1 SGDLS, CDR2 YYNGEE.

This chain links TRBV27 with TRBJ1-6, with D unresolved. Looked up from germline, CDR1 is MNHEY and CDR2 is SMNVEV (reference sequence). The V and J ends lost 0 bases and 9 bases respectively, with 12 bases between them. The CDR3 totals 15 residues. CDR3 loop: CASSLSRAPGSPLHF. In DNA form, the CDR3 reads TGTGCCAGCAGTTTATCGAGGGCGCCGGGTTCACCCCTCCACTTT.

This chain connects TRBV29-1 to TRBJ2-1; 8 positions match TRBD1. Germline CDR1 SQVTM, CDR2 ANQGSEA. This CDR3 contains 15 residues. V shed 6 bases, J shed 1 base, and the junction held 8 bases outside the gene matches. The CDR3 region is CSVWTGLESYNEQFF. The CDR3, as DNA: TGCAGCGTCTGGACAGGGTTGGAGTCCTACAATGAGCAGTTCTTC.

The chain is built from TRBV7-8 and TRBJ1-6; D is unclear. V was shortened by 1 base and J by 8 bases, with 12 bases between the two germline ends. The CDR3 extends over 15 amino acids. Germline-derived CDR1 and CDR2 are SGHVS and FQNEAQ. The CDR3 reads CASSLVADLYSPLHF. CDR3 nucleotides: TGTGCCAGCAGCTTAGTGGCAGATTTGTATTCACCCCTCCACTTT.

The genes are TRBV5-1 and TRBJ2-2; D not resolved. Deletions cut 5 bases from V and 4 bases from J, with 9 bases between. CDR3 size: 13 residues. CDR1 SGHRS and CDR2 YFSETQ come from the germline V gene. CDR3 sequence: CASRVTVTGELFF. In DNA form, the CDR3 reads TGCGCCAGCAGGGTTACTGTCACCGGGGAGCTGTTTTTT.

V and J are TRBV2 and TRBJ2-7; 8 positions match TRBD1. V trimming: 6 bases; J trimming: 6 bases; junction bases outside the gene matches: 13. Per the germline V gene, CDR1 is SNHLY and CDR2 is FYNNEI. The CDR3 contains 15 residues. The CDR3 loop reads CASRGIRTGSPEQYF. DNA for the CDR3: TGTGCCAGCAGGGGGATCAGGACAGGGTCCCCCGAGCAGTACTTC. The full variable domain, rest sourced from reference TRBV2 and TRBJ2-7, is EPEVTQTPSHQVTQMGQEVILRCVPISNHLYFYWYRQILGQKVEFLVSFYNNEISEKSEIFDDQFSVERPDGSNFTLKIRSTKLEDSAMYFCASRGIRTGSPEQYFGPGTRLTVT.

The chain joins TRBV7-2 to TRBJ2-7, with TRBD2 identical over 12 bases. This CDR3 spans 16 amino acids. The junction had 8 bases not matched to a gene; V was cut back by 3 bases and J by 5 bases. Germline assignment: CDR1 SGHTA and CDR2 FQGNSA. The CDR3 is CASSLALAGGLHEQYF. The CDR3 DNA reads as TGTGCCAGCAGCTTGGCTCTAGCGGGAGGGTTGCACGAGCAGTACTTC.

A single count supports this clone. This chain uses TRBV30 with TRBJ1-1; 8 positions agree with TRBD1. Germline V gives CDR1 GTSNPN, CDR2 SVGIG (reference sequence). This CDR3 region has 12 residues. V was pared by 8 bases and J by 4 bases, with 6 bases of the junction left unmatched. CDR3 amino acids: CAGDRGGTEAFF. The CDR3 coding sequence is TGTGCCGGCGACAGGGGAGGCACTGAAGCTTTCTTT.